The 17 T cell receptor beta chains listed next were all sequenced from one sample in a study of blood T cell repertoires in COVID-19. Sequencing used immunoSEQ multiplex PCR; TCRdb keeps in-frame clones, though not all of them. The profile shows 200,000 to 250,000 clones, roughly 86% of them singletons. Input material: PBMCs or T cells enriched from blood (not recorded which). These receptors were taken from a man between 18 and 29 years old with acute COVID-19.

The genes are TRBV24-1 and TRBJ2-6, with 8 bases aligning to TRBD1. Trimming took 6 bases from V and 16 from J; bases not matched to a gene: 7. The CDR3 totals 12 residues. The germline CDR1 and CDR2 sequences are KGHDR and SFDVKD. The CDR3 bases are TGTGCCACCAGTATCCCAGGGGGCGCACTGACTTTC. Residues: CATSIPGGALTF.

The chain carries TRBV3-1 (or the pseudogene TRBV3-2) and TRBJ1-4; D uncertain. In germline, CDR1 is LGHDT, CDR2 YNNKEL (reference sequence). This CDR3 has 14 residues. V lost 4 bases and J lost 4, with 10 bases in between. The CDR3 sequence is CASSRGMHNEKLFF. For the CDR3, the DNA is TGTGCCAGCAGCCGAGGCATGCATAATGAAAAACTGTTTTTT.

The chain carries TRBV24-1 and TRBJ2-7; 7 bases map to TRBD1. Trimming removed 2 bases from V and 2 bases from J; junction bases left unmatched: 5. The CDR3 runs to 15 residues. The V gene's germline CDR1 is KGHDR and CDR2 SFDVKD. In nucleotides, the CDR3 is TGTGCCACCAGTGATTCTCAGACAGGGACCTACGAGCAGTACTTC. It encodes CATSDSQTGTYEQYF.

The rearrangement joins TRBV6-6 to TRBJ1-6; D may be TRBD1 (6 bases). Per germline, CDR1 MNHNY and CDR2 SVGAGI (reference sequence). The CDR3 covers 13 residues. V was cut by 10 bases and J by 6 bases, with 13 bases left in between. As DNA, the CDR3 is TGTGCCATACGACAGGCCCCTAATTCACCCCTCCACTTT. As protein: CAIRQAPNSPLHF.

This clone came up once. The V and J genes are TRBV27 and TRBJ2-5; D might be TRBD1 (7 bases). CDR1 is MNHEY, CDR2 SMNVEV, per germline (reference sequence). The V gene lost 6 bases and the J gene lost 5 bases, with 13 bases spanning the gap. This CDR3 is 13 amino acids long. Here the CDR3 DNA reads TGTGCCAGCAGGCAGGGGGGATCGGAGACCCAGTACTTC. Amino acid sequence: CASRQGGSETQYF.

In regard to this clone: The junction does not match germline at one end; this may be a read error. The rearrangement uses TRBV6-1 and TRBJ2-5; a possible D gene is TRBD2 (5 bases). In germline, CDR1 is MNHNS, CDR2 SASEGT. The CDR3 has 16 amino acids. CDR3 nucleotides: TGTGCCAACAGTGACCCCGGATTAGGGCAGCGGGAGACCCAGTACTTC. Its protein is CANSDPGLGQRETQYF.

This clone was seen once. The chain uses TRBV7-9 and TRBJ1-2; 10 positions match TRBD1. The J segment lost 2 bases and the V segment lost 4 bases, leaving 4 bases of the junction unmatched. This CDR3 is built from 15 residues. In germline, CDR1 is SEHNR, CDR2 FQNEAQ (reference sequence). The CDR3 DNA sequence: TGTGCCAGCAGCTCTGGACAGGGGGAGAACTATGGCTACACCTTC. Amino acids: CASSSGQGENYGYTF.

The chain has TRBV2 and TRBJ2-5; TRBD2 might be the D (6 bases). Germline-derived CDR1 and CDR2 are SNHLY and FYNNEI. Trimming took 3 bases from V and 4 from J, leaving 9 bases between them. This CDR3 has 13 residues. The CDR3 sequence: CASSDGLRETQYF. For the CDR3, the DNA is TGTGCCAGCAGTGACGGACTACGAGAGACCCAGTACTTC.

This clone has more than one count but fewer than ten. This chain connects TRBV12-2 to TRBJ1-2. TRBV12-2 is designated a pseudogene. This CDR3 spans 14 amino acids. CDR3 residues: CASRRRGRHYGYTF. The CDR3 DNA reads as TGTGCAAGTCGCCGTAGAGGGAGGCACTATGGCTACACCTTC.

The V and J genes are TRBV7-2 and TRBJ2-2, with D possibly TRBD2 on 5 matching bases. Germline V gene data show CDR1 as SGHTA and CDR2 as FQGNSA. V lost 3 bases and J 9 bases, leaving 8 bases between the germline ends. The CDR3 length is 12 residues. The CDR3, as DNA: TGTGCCAGCAGCTTGGACTTCCGGGAGCTGTTTTTT. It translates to CASSLDFRELFF.

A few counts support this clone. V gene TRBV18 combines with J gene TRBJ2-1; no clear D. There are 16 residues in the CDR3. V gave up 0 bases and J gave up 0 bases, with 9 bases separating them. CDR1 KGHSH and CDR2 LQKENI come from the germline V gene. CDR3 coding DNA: TGTGCCAGCTCACCACCCGCACAGAGCTCCTACAATGAGCAGTTCTTC. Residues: CASSPPAQSSYNEQFF.

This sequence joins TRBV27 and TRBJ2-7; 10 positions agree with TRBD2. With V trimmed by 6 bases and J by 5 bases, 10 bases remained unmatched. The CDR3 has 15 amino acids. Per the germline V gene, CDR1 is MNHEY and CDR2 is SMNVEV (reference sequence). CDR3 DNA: TGTGCCAGCAGCCCTTCTAGCGGGAGCTTCCACGAGCAGTACTTC. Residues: CASSPSSGSFHEQYF.

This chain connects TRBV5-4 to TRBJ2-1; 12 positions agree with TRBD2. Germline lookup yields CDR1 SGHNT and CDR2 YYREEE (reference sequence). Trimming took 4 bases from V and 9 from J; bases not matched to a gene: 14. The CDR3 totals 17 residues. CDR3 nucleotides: TGTGCCAGCAGCGACCCCTCCCTAGCGGGAGGGTGGAGTGAGCAGTTCTTC. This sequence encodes CASSDPSLAGGWSEQFF. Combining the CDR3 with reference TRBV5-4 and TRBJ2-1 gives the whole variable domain ETGVTQSPTHLIKTRGQQVTLRCSSQSGHNTVSWYQQALGQGPQFIFQYYREEENGRGNFPPRFSGLQFPNYSSELNVNALELDDSALYLCASSDPSLAGGWSEQFFGPGTRLTVL.

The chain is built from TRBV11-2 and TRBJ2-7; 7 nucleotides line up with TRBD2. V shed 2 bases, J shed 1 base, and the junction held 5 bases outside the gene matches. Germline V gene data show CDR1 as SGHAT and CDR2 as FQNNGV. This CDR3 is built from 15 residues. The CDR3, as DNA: TGTGCCAGCAGCTTAATAGGCGGGAGTTCCTACGAGCAGTACTTC. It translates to CASSLIGGSSYEQYF.

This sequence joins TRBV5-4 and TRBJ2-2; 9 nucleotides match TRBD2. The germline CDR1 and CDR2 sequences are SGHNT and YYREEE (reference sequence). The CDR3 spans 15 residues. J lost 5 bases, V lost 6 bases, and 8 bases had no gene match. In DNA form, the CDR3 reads TGTGCCAGCACGCGGGAGGGCCTTGGGACCGGGGAGCTGTTTTTT. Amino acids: CASTREGLGTGELFF.

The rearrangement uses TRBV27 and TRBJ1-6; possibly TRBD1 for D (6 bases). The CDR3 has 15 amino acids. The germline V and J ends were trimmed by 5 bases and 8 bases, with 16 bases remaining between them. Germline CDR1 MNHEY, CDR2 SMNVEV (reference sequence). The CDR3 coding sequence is TGTGCCAGCAGTATTTTAACAGGGATCGATTCACCCCTCCACTTT. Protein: CASSILTGIDSPLHF.

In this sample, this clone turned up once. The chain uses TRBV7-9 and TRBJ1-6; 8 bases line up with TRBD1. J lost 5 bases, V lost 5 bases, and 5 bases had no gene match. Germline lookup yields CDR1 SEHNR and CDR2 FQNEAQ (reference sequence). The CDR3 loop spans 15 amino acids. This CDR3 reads CASSMDRANNSPLHF. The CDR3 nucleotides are TGTGCCAGCAGCATGGACAGGGCAAATAATTCACCCCTCCACTTT.